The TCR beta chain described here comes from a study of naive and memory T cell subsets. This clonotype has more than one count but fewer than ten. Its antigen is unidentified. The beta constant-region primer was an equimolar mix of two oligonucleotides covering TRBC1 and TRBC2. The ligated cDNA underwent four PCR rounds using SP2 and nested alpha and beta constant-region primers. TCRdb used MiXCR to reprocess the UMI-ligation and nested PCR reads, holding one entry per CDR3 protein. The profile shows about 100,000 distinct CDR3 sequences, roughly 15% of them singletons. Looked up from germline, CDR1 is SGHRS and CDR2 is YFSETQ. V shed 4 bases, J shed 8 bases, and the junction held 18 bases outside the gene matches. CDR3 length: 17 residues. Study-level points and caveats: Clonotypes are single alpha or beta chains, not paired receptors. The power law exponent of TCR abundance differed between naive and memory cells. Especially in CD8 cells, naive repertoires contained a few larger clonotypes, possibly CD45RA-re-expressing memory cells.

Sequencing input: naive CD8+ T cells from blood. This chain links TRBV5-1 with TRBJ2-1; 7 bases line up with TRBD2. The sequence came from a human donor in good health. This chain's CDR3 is CASSGGEAEQGVDEQFF. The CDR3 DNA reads TGCGCCAGCAGCGGGGGGGAAGCGGAACAAGGGGTGGATGAGCAGTTCTTC.